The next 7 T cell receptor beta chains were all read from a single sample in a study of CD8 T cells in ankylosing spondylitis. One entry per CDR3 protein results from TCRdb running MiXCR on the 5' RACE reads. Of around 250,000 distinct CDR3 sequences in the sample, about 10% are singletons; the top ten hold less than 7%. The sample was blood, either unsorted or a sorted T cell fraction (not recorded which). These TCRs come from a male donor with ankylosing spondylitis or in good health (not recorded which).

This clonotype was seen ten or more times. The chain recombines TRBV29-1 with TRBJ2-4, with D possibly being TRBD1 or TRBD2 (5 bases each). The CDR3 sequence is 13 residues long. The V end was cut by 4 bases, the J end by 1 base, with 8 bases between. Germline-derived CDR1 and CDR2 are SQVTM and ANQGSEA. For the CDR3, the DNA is TGCAGCGTTGCCGGGGCGGCCAAAAACATTCAGTACTTC. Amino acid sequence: CSVAGAAKNIQYF.

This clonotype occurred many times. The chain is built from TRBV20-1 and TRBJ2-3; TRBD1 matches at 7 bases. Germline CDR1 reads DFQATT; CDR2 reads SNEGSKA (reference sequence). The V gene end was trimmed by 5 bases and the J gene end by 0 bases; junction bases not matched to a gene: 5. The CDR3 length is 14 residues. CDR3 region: CSALRQGSTDTQYF. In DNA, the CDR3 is TGCAGTGCTTTACGACAGGGAAGCACAGATACGCAGTATTTT.

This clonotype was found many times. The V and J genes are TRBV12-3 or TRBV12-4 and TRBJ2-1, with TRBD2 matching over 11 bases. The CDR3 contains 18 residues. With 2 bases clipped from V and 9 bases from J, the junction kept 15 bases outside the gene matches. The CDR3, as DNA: TGTGCCAGCAGTTTATTACTAGCGGGAGTTTGGAGCCCTCCTGAGCAGTTCTTC. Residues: CASSLLLAGVWSPPEQFF.

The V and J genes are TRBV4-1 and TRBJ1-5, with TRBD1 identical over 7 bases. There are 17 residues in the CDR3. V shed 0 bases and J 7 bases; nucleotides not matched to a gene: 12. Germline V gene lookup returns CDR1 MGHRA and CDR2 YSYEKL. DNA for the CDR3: TGCGCCAGCAGCCAAGATCCAGGGACAGCCGGGGGGCAGCCCCAGCATTTT. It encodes CASSQDPGTAGGQPQHF.

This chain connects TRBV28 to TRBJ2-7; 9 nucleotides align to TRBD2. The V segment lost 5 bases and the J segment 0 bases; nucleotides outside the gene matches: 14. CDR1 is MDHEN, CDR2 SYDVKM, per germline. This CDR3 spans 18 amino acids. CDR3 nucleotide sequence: TGTGCCAGCAGTCCCCTCTCAGCGGGAGGTTCCCCCTCCTACGAGCAGTACTTC. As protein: CASSPLSAGGSPSYEQYF.

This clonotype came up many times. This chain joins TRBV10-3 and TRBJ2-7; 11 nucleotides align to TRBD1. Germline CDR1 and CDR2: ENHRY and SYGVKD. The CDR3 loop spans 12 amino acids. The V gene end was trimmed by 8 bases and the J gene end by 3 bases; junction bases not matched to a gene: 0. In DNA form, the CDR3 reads TGTGCCATCGGGACAGGGGGCTACGAGCAGTACTTC. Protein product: CAIGTGGYEQYF.

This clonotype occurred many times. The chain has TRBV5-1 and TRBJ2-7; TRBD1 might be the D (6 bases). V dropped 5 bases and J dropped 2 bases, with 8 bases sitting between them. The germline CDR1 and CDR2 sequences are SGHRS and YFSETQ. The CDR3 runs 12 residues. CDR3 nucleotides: TGCGCCAGCAGTCCAGGGGCCTACGAGCAGTACTTC. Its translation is CASSPGAYEQYF.